This is a list of T cell receptor beta chains from one sample in a study of shared clonotypes between healthy human individuals. Profiled with immunoSEQ multiplex PCR; TCRdb holds only in-frame clones, not every one. Altogether about 700,000 clones are present, about 92% being singletons, with the ten largest covering approximately 24%. Sequencing used naive CD8+ T cells sorted from blood. The receptors derive from a man aged 30 to 39 in good health. Each CDR3 is given with its conserved first and last residue. A D gene is named only where the DNA matches it firmly. The size entry is marked missing in some rows and otherwise reads once, few, many or a size class.

j_call v_call clone_size d_call cdr3_nt cdr3_aa
TRBJ2-3 TRBV9 - TRBD2 TGTGCCAGCAGCGTAGGGCTAGCGGGGGCCACAGATACGCAGTATTTT CASSVGLAGATDTQYF
TRBJ2-5 TRBV7-8 - - TGTGCCAGCAGCTTCCTGCGGGGCGAGGGGGAGACCCAGTACTTC CASSFLRGEGETQYF
TRBJ1-5 TRBV27 - - TGTGCCAGCAGTTGGGGCGGGGCAGATCCCCAGCATTTT CASSWGGADPQHF
TRBJ2-7 TRBV7-9 - TRBD2 TGTGCCAGCAGTTCGACTAGCGGGAGAATCTACGAGCAGTACTTC CASSSTSGRIYEQYF
TRBJ2-7 TRBV7-9 - - TGTGCCAGCAGCTTCCGGGAGAACCCCTACGAGCAGTACTTC CASSFRENPYEQYF
TRBJ2-3 TRBV5-6 once TRBD2 TGTGCCAGCAGCTTGGTGGGCGGGAGTCAATCAGATACGCAGTATTTT CASSLVGGSQSDTQYF
TRBJ1-4 TRBV7-9 - - TGTGCCAGCAGCTTAGATTTCGAAAAACTGTTTTTT CASSLDFEKLFF
TRBJ2-2 TRBV19 - TRBD1 TGTGCCAGTAGTCAACAGGGGATGGGCACCGGGGAGCTGTTTTTT CASSQQGMGTGELFF
TRBJ2-2 TRBV19 - TRBD1 TGTGCCAGTAGTATAGCGGGACAGCTTACCGGGGAGCTGTTTTTT CASSIAGQLTGELFF
TRBJ2-7 TRBV19 once TRBD1 TGTGCCAGTAGCCAGAAGACAGGGGGGTTTATAGAGTCCCTCTGGGACTACGAGCAGTACTTC CASSQKTGGFIESLWDYEQYF
TRBJ2-3 TRBV27 - TRBD2 TGTGCCAGCAGTTTCCTAGCGGGAGCTCGGATTGATACGCAGTATTTT CASSFLAGARIDTQYF
TRBJ2-7 TRBV7-6 - TRBD2 TGTGCCAGCAGCCCCGGGACTAGCGTCTCCTACGAGCAGTACTTC CASSPGTSVSYEQYF
TRBJ2-4 TRBV5-1 once - TGCGCCAGCAGCTTGGACGGGACCCTCACGGGCAACATTCAGTACTTC CASSLDGTLTGNIQYF
TRBJ2-1 TRBV5-1 - - TGCGCCAGTGCGTTAGGGAGGCGCTCCTACAATGAGCAGTTCTTC CASALGRRSYNEQFF
TRBJ1-5 TRBV6-6 - - TGTGCCAGCAGTTACGAAGGGGGGGGGAATCAGCCCCAGCATTTT CASSYEGGGNQPQHF
TRBJ2-3 TRBV5-4 - TRBD2 TGTGCCAGCAGCTTTGACGGGAGGGCCAAGGATACGCAGTATTTT CASSFDGRAKDTQYF
TRBJ2-7 TRBV25-1 - - TGTGCCAGCGGGGGGACGTCCTACGAGCAGTACTTC CASGGTSYEQYF
TRBJ2-6 TRBV6-5 few - TGTGCCAGCAGTTACCCCCAGGGTGGAGAAAACGTCCTGACTTTC CASSYPQGGENVLTF
TRBJ1-1 TRBV5-5 - - TGTGCCAGCAGCCTCTACAGGGATGGGGCCACTGAAGCTTTCTTT CASSLYRDGATEAFF
TRBJ2-4 TRBV7-9 - - TGTGCCAGCAGCCGACCGAGGTCTCTAGCCAAAAACATTCAGTACTTC CASSRPRSLAKNIQYF
TRBJ1-1 TRBV27 - - TGTGCCAGCAGGGAGGACATGAACACTGAAGCTTTCTTT CASREDMNTEAFF
TRBJ1-1 TRBV9 - - TGTGCCAGCAGCGTAGCTACAGAGGGGACCACTGAAGCTTTCTTT CASSVATEGTTEAFF
TRBJ2-7 TRBV15 - - TGTGCCACCAGATCTGGGAACGGCAACGAGCAGTACTTC CATRSGNGNEQYF
TRBJ2-5 TRBV27 - TRBD1 TGTGCCAGCAGTTCCCCCGACAGGGGCATGGAGACCCAGTACTTC CASSSPDRGMETQYF
TRBJ1-1 TRBV27 once - TGTGCCAGCAGTCAGGGTCCAATCTCTGAAGCTTTCTTT CASSQGPISEAFF
TRBJ2-1 TRBV4-3 - TRBD2 TGCGCCAGCAGCCAAACGGTACTAGCGGTTTCCAATGAGCAGTTCTTC CASSQTVLAVSNEQFF
TRBJ2-1 TRBV4-3 - - TGCGCCAGCAGCCAAGGACTAGGCGGTGAGCAGTTCTTC CASSQGLGGEQFF
TRBJ1-5 TRBV30 once TRBD1 TGTGCCTGGAGTATCTACAGGGGATCACAAAGGATATTTGGCAATCAGCCCCAGCATTTT CAWSIYRGSQRIFGNQPQHF
TRBJ2-2 TRBV27 few - TGTGCCAGCAGTAGGAGACACCCTGACACCGGGGAGCTGTTTTTT CASSRRHPDTGELFF
TRBJ2-1 TRBV7-9 - TRBD2 TGTGCCAGCACCTATAGCGGGCTTTTTAACAATGAGCAGTTCTTC CASTYSGLFNNEQFF
TRBJ1-5 TRBV27 - TRBD1 TGTGCCAGCAGTTCACGACAGGGGGTTCAGCCCCAGCATTTT CASSSRQGVQPQHF
TRBJ2-1 TRBV7-9 - TRBD2 TGTGCCAGCACCGGGGGGACCACGAATGAGCAGTTCTTC CASTGGTTNEQFF
TRBJ1-1 TRBV2 - - TGTGCCAGCAGGGGGACCGTGAACACTGAAGCTTTCTTT CASRGTVNTEAFF
TRBJ2-6 TRBV28 - - TGTGCCAGCAGTGTAATACCCCAAATCGATAAGGACTCTGGGGCCAACGTCCTGACTTTC CASSVIPQIDKDSGANVLTF
TRBJ2-3 TRBV5-8 - TRBD1 TGTGCCAGCAGCCCGGGAACCCGACAGGGAATATCCATCGATACGCAGTATTTT CASSPGTRQGISIDTQYF
TRBJ1-2 TRBV28 once - TGTGCCAGCAGCCCCATCGAATCCGGCTACACCTTC CASSPIESGYTF
TRBJ2-3 TRBV27 - TRBD2 TGTGCCAGTTGGTCCCCCTCTAGCGGGAGGAAAAGCACGCAGTATTTT CASWSPSSGRKSTQYF
TRBJ2-7 TRBV6-5 - TRBD2 TGTGCCAGCAGTCCCCTGGTAGCGGGAACTTACGAGCAGTACTTC CASSPLVAGTYEQYF
TRBJ2-1 TRBV7-9 - TRBD2 TGTGCCAGCAGCTTTCGGCCTAGCGGGAGTGAAGGCGCGGTCTTC CASSFRPSGSEGAVF
TRBJ2-7 TRBV7-9 - TRBD1 TGTGCCAGCAGCTTAGCTGACAGGGGCTACGAGCAGTACTTC CASSLADRGYEQYF
TRBJ2-5 TRBV9 - TRBD1 TGTGCCAGCAGCGTAGACAGGGGAGAGACCCAGTACTTC CASSVDRGETQYF
TRBJ2-3 TRBV5-5 - - TGTGCCAGCACCTTGCACTTACCCAACACAGATACGCAGTATTTT CASTLHLPNTDTQYF
TRBJ2-2 TRBV29-1 - TRBD1 TGCAGCGCTGGGACAGAGAACACCGGGGAGCTGTTTTTT CSAGTENTGELFF
TRBJ1-5 TRBV11-2 - - TGTGCCAGCAGCTTAACCGGGAATAGCAATCAGCCCCAGCATTTT CASSLTGNSNQPQHF
TRBJ2-7 TRBV14 - - TGTGCCAGCAGCCAAAGAAGCGCCTCCTACGAGCAGTACTTC CASSQRSASYEQYF
TRBJ2-7 TRBV16 - - TGTGCCAGCAGCCAATATTCGAGATCCTACGAGCAGTACTTC CASSQYSRSYEQYF
TRBJ2-1 TRBV27 - - TGTGCCAGTGGCCCGGGGGGCAGCTACAATGAGCAGTTCTTC CASGPGGSYNEQFF
TRBJ2-7 TRBV7-9 - - TGTGCCAGCAGCTTAGGACATGGCCCCAAGGGCGAGCAGTACTTC CASSLGHGPKGEQYF
TRBJ2-1 TRBV10-2 few - TGCGCCAGCTTAGCTGGACGGTTCAGCTCCTACAATGAGCAGTTCTTC CASLAGRFSSYNEQFF
TRBJ2-1 TRBV7-9 - TRBD1 TGTGCCAGCAGCCACTTGATGGGACAGGCCCCTGGTCGTTACAATGAGCAGTTCTTC CASSHLMGQAPGRYNEQFF
TRBJ1-5 TRBV6-1 few TRBD1 TGTGCCAGCAGTGAAGGAGGTACAGGGGGCAATCAGCCCCAGCATTTT CASSEGGTGGNQPQHF
TRBJ1-5 TRBV29-1 few TRBD1 TGCAGCGTCGCGACAGGGGACCTAAATCAGCCCCAGCATTTT CSVATGDLNQPQHF